These T cell receptor beta chains were read from a single sample in a study of identical twins. TCRdb used MiXCR to reprocess the 5' RACE reads, holding one entry per CDR3 protein. Seen here are about 890,000 distinct CDR3 sequences, 9% to 15% observed once, and the top ten hold around 1.5%. These same records also appear under a second study, on yellow fever vaccine responses in identical twins.

The specimen was PBMCs. These receptors all stem from a woman under 30 in good health. The CDR3 runs from the conserved cysteine through the conserved F or W.

>TRBJ1-5|TRBV10-3
CAIRSGQGQPQHF
>TRBJ1-6|TRBV5-1
CASSLVAGRVNSPLHF
>TRBJ2-3|TRBV28
CASSPRPTDTQYF
>TRBJ1-2|TRBV2
CASSVEQGATYGYTF
>TRBJ2-5|TRBV4-1
CASSQELVGLQETQYF
>TRBJ2-3|TRBV29-1
CSVRSGSTDTQYF
>TRBJ1-1|TRBV29-1
CSVEGRLNTEAFF
>TRBJ1-6|TRBV3-1
CASSLGRWVNNSPLHF
>TRBJ1-5|TRBV6-5
CASRYRPNQPQHF
>TRBJ1-2|TRBV3-1
CASSQGSLNYGYTF
>TRBJ2-5|TRBV5-6
CASSLPGASGETQYF
>TRBJ1-5|TRBV4-1
CASSQDLGGQPQHF
>TRBJ1-1|TRBV5-1
CASSLEGQSGAFF
>TRBJ1-1|TRBV7-8
CASSAGRWGEAFF
>TRBJ2-1|TRBV20-1
CSVGRQGPYNEQFF
>TRBJ1-1|TRBV13
CASSLGQGGPEAFF
>TRBJ1-5|TRBV5-5
CASSLEVGAQPQHF
>TRBJ2-1|TRBV6-1
CASSEGSRGWSYNEQFF
>TRBJ2-7|TRBV5-1
CASSFTSGSGYEQYF
>TRBJ1-2|TRBV29-1
CSAERGVYGYTF
>TRBJ2-3|TRBV28
CATFSGTILTSSTDTQYF
>TRBJ2-3|TRBV11-3
CASSLPRGDTQYF
>TRBJ2-7|TRBV25-1
CASSSVWPAGEQYF
>TRBJ2-7|TRBV11-1
CASSLGALGGRANSPYEQYF
>TRBJ1-1|TRBV12-3/TRBV12-4
CASSSLDRDNTEAFF
>TRBJ2-2|TRBV27
CASSLFSSANTGELFF
>TRBJ1-5|TRBV12-3/TRBV12-4
CASSSRGIRNQPQHF
>TRBJ2-7|TRBV6-5
CASSSPGSFYEQYF
>TRBJ1-1|TRBV6-5
CASSYSINIGATPRAFF
>TRBJ1-4|TRBV28
CASSPAGTGAPRVFF
>TRBJ2-2|TRBV7-8
CASSITGTSHTGELFF
>TRBJ2-1|TRBV11-2
CASSLELRAGGNEQFF
>TRBJ2-2|TRBV3-1
CASSQDSSGGGDTGELFF